This TCR beta chain emerged from a study of shared clonotypes between healthy human individuals. The study, taken as a whole, reports: Approximately 5.1% was the fraction of naive CD4 clonotypes found shared across four donors.

Profiling relied on immunoSEQ multiplex PCR, and the TCRdb table lists in-frame clones only, not all of them. The profile shows some 360,000 clones, over 70% of them singletons. As to this clone: Antigen unknown.

CDR1 and CDR2 (germline): SGHRS, YFSETQ. CDR3 length: 14 amino acids. V lost 2 bases, J lost 5 bases, and 11 bases lay in between. The TCR sequence derives from a young man in good health. Input material: memory CD4+ T cells sorted from blood. The subset: CD45RA-negative fraction. This rearrangement joins TRBV5-1 to TRBJ2-1; either TRBD1 or TRBD2 may supply D (5 bases each). The CDR3: CASSFSGPDNEQFF. The CDR3 coding sequence is TGCGCCAGCAGCTTTTCGGGGCCCGACAATGAGCAGTTCTTC.